Below are 25 T cell receptor beta chains sequenced from a single sample in a study of shared clonotypes between healthy human individuals. The assay was immunoSEQ multiplex PCR, and TCRdb's table has in-frame clones only and misses some. The sample contains approximately 1,000,000 clones, about 80% of which appear only once. Sequencing was performed on memory CD4+ T cells from PBMCs. Subset described: CD45RA-negative fraction. Receptor source: a man aged 18 to 29 in good health. Some clones in this sample may be carry-over from other donors' samples.

This clone was detected a few times. The chain joins TRBV9 to TRBJ2-7; 12 positions match TRBD2. This CDR3 has 15 residues. The junction had 1 base not matched to a gene; V was cut back by 3 bases and J by 0 bases. Germline CDR1 reads SGDLS; CDR2 reads YYNGEE. CDR3 in amino acids: CASSAGLAGSYEQYF. In DNA form, the CDR3 reads TGTGCCAGCAGCGCGGGACTAGCGGGCTCCTACGAGCAGTACTTC.

The chain links TRBV7-9 to TRBJ1-2; D not resolved. The CDR3 is 14 amino acids. Germline lookup yields CDR1 SEHNR and CDR2 FQNEAQ (reference sequence). The V end was cut by 5 bases, the J end by 1 base, with 11 bases between. DNA for the CDR3: TGTGCCAGCAGCCCGGAGGCTAATAACTATGGCTACACCTTC. Protein: CASSPEANNYGYTF. The full variable domain, completed using reference TRBV7-9 and TRBJ1-2, is DTGVSQNPRHKITKRGQNVTFRCDPISEHNRLYWYRQTLGQGPEFLTYFQNEAQLEKSRLLSDRFSAERPKGSFSTLEIQRTEQGDSAMYLCASSPEANNYGYTFGSGTRLTVV.

The chain couples TRBV30 to TRBJ2-7; no clear D. CDR3 length: 13 residues. V was pared by 2 bases and J by 6 bases, with 14 bases between. Germline V gives CDR1 GTSNPN, CDR2 SVGIG (reference sequence). For the CDR3, the DNA is TGTGCCTGGAGTATAGGGTTAGGGTCCGAGCAGTACTTC. This gives the protein CAWSIGLGSEQYF.

The chain recombines TRBV6-1 with TRBJ1-5, with a tentative D call TRBD1 (5 bases). Between the trimmed V and J ends, which lost 6 bases and 0 bases, there was a span of 9 bases. Per the germline V gene, CDR1 is MNHNS and CDR2 is SASEGT. The CDR3 has 14 residues. The CDR3 loop reads CASSGAGSNQPQHF. CDR3 nucleotide sequence: TGTGCCAGCAGCGGGGCTGGTAGCAATCAGCCCCAGCATTTT.

In this sample, this clone turned up once. The chain combines TRBV4-3 with TRBJ2-1, with D possibly being TRBD2 (6 bases). The CDR3 covers 17 residues. Germline CDR1 is LGHNA and CDR2 is YSLEER. V lost 5 bases and J lost 10, with 27 bases in between. CDR3 DNA sequence: TGCGCCAGCAGCGAGAGAGGACTACATTGGGGGAGAAACGAGCAGTTCTTC. Its translation is CASSERGLHWGRNEQFF.

J is TRBJ1-2 and V is TRBV4-3; 9 nucleotides match TRBD1. This CDR3 has 15 amino acids. Germline V lookup: CDR1 LGHNA, CDR2 YSLEER. The J segment lost 7 bases and the V segment lost 2 bases, leaving 8 bases of the junction unmatched. The CDR3 DNA follows: TGCGCCAGCAGCCAACTGGGACAGGGTTCTTTTGGCTACACCTTC. As protein: CASSQLGQGSFGYTF.

J is TRBJ2-4 and V is TRBV2; D assignment may be TRBD1 or TRBD2 (6 bases each). The germline V gene has CDR1 SNHLY and CDR2 FYNNEI. The germline V and J ends were trimmed by 1 base and 7 bases, with 14 bases remaining between them. The length of the CDR3 is 15 residues. The CDR3 here is CASSEVATGGNIQYF. CDR3 nucleotide sequence: TGTGCCAGCAGTGAAGTAGCGACAGGAGGGAACATTCAGTACTTC.

V and J are TRBV29-1 and TRBJ2-3, with D possibly being TRBD1 (5 bases). The CDR3 covers 13 residues. V lost 5 bases, J lost 9 bases, and 18 bases lay in between. Germline values: CDR1 SQVTM, CDR2 ANQGSEA. DNA of the CDR3: TGCAGCGTTTTTAGGGGTGGGTCGCCCACGCAGTATTTT. Translation gives CSVFRGGSPTQYF.

The chain recombines TRBV2 with TRBJ2-2; D call uncertain. V gave up 7 bases and J gave up 1 base, with 10 bases separating them. CDR1 and CDR2 from the germline V gene are SNHLY and FYNNEI. This CDR3 region has 14 residues. The CDR3 coding sequence is TGTGCCAGCAAAGATTCACAGAACACCGGGGAGCTGTTTTTT. Its protein is CASKDSQNTGELFF.

This rearrangement joins TRBV28 to TRBJ2-5, with D perhaps matching TRBD1 (6 bases). CDR3 size: 14 residues. Germline V lookup: CDR1 MDHEN, CDR2 SYDVKM. V lost 6 bases, J lost 1 base, and 12 bases lay in between. CDR3: CASRSQGGQETQYF. The CDR3 DNA sequence: TGTGCCAGCAGGTCACAGGGTGGCCAAGAGACCCAGTACTTC. The full variable domain, in which reference TRBV28 and TRBJ2-5 provide the parts outside the CDR3, is DVKVTQSSRYLVKRTGEKVFLECVQDMDHENMFWYRQDPGLGLRLIYFSYDVKMKEKGDIPEGYSVSREKKERFSLILESASTNQTSMYLCASRSQGGQETQYFGPGTRLLVL.

This chain uses TRBV30 with TRBJ2-1; D call uncertain. This CDR3 has 12 residues. Germline lookup yields CDR1 GTSNPN and CDR2 SVGIG (reference sequence). V was cut by 4 bases and J by 15 bases, with 19 bases left in between. In DNA form, the CDR3 reads TGTGCCTGGACGGAGAAACGACCAGTATGGTTCTTC. As protein: CAWTEKRPVWFF.

This clone was found once. The rearrangement joins TRBV6-1 to TRBJ1-1; no definite D call. Germline V gives CDR1 MNHNS, CDR2 SASEGT. V lost 0 bases and J 10 bases, leaving 12 bases between the germline ends. The CDR3 totals 13 residues. The CDR3 reads CASSEAGASRAFF. The CDR3 DNA follows: TGTGCCAGCAGTGAAGCGGGCGCCAGTCGAGCTTTCTTT.

This rearrangement joins TRBV29-1 to TRBJ1-1; tentatively, D is TRBD1 (5 bases). CDR3 length: 14 residues. V lost 4 bases and J 3 bases, leaving 15 bases between the germline ends. Looked up from germline, CDR1 is SQVTM and CDR2 is ANQGSEA. The CDR3 reads CSVAPYGGDTEAFF. CDR3 coding DNA: TGCAGCGTTGCCCCATACGGGGGAGACACTGAAGCTTTCTTT.

V gene TRBV6-1 combines with J gene TRBJ2-7, with D perhaps matching TRBD2 (5 bases). Looked up from germline, CDR1 is MNHNS and CDR2 is SASEGT. The CDR3 covers 16 residues. With 3 bases removed from V and 6 bases from J, the gap between germline ends came to 21 bases. The CDR3 bases are TGTGCCAGCAGTGACCATATAAGCGGCCCGAAGCGCGAGCAGTACTTC. This encodes CASSDHISGPKREQYF.

V and J are TRBV4-1 and TRBJ1-4; unclear D gene. Germline assignment: CDR1 MGHRA and CDR2 YSYEKL. V dropped 3 bases and J dropped 0 bases, with 11 bases sitting between them. The CDR3 extends over 16 amino acids. The CDR3 is CASSQAPTATNEKLFF. The CDR3 coding sequence is TGCGCCAGCAGCCAGGCCCCCACTGCAACTAATGAAAAACTGTTTTTT.

This clone was picked up many times. This sequence joins TRBV2 and TRBJ1-3; D call uncertain. The CDR3 covers 11 residues. Germline V lookup: CDR1 SNHLY, CDR2 FYNNEI. This CDR3 reads CVSGAGNTIYF. CDR3 DNA: TGTGTCAGTGGCGCGGGAAACACCATATATTTT.

The chain combines TRBV6-1 with TRBJ1-2, with D possibly being TRBD1 (6 bases). Trimming removed 2 bases from V and 2 bases from J, with 18 bases in between. The CDR3 sequence is 17 residues long. CDR1 and CDR2 (germline): MNHNS, SASEGT. The CDR3 sequence: CASSERFPGHTNYGYTF. CDR3 bases: TGTGCCAGCAGTGAAAGGTTTCCGGGACACACGAACTATGGCTACACCTTC.

This clone was recorded once. The genes are TRBV28 and TRBJ2-7; D may be TRBD1 or TRBD2 (6 bases each). This CDR3 contains 16 residues. The ends were cut back, 4 bases at V and 4 bases at J, with 20 bases in the middle. Germline CDR1 is MDHEN and CDR2 is SYDVKM. The CDR3 spells CASSSGGLERMYEQYF. The CDR3 DNA reads as TGTGCCAGCAGTTCCGGGGGCCTAGAACGAATGTACGAGCAGTACTTC.

The chain links TRBV30 to TRBJ1-3; D is ambiguous. The CDR3 has 15 residues. The germline V gene has CDR1 GTSNPN and CDR2 SVGIG (reference sequence). The V and J ends lost 3 bases and 4 bases respectively, with 16 bases between them. As DNA, the CDR3 is TGTGCCTGGAGCGCAGACGGTATTTTGGGAAACACCATATATTTT. Protein product: CAWSADGILGNTIYF.

This chain connects TRBV19 to TRBJ1-4; D is ambiguous. V was cut by 6 bases and J by 2 bases, with 10 bases left in between. The CDR3 consists of 14 residues. Germline-derived CDR1 and CDR2 are LNHDA and SQIVND (reference sequence). This CDR3 is CASRHISTNEKLFF. DNA of the CDR3: TGTGCCAGTAGGCATATTTCGACTAATGAAAAACTGTTTTTT.

The gene calls are TRBV30 and TRBJ2-7; TRBD2 is a possible D gene (6 bases). Trimming took 3 bases from V and 9 from J, leaving 12 bases between them. This CDR3 is 11 amino acids long. From germline, CDR1 is GTSNPN and CDR2 SVGIG (reference sequence). CDR3 in amino acids: CAWRGGMGQYF. CDR3 nucleotides: TGTGCCTGGAGGGGGGGAATGGGGCAGTACTTC.

V is TRBV12-5 and J is TRBJ2-2, with TRBD1 matching 7 bases. CDR1 is LGHNT, CDR2 FRNRAP, per germline. This CDR3 contains 15 residues. V was pared by 7 bases and J by 3 bases, with 8 bases of the junction left unmatched. CDR3 amino acids: CASVNTGVDTGELFF. The CDR3 coding sequence is TGTGCTAGTGTTAACACAGGGGTTGACACCGGGGAGCTGTTTTTT.

This clone was seen just once. The chain joins TRBV29-1 to TRBJ2-7, with D perhaps matching TRBD2 (6 bases). V lost 4 bases and J 4 bases, leaving 17 bases between the germline ends. Germline lookup yields CDR1 SQVTM and CDR2 ANQGSEA. The CDR3 is 14 residues long. This CDR3 reads CSVATGAGSYEQYF. In DNA form, the CDR3 reads TGCAGCGTTGCGACCGGGGCGGGAAGTTACGAGCAGTACTTC.

This clone was detected a few times. The chain employs TRBV7-9 and TRBJ2-1; TRBD1 is a possible D gene (5 bases). CDR1 is SEHNR and CDR2 is FQNEAQ in the germline V gene (reference sequence). The length of the CDR3 is 13 residues. Trimming cost V 5 bases and J 15 bases, with 20 bases left between them. CDR3 residues: CASSLFVGQDPFF. DNA for the CDR3: TGTGCCAGCAGCCTTTTCGTGGGGCAGGATCCGTTCTTC.

The V gene is TRBV30, the J gene TRBJ1-2; TRBD1 matches at 8 bases. With V trimmed by 4 bases and J by 3 bases, 4 bases remained unmatched. The CDR3 contains 13 residues. Germline V gives CDR1 GTSNPN, CDR2 SVGIG (reference sequence). The CDR3 region has the DNA TGTGCCTGGACGACAGGGGCTGACTATGGCTACACCTTC. Translation gives CAWTTGADYGYTF.